The clone carrying this T cell receptor (beta chain) was counted many times. Its cognate antigen is unknown. Alongside a J-beta primer mix, a sample-barcoded 5' primer served in a second PCR lasting roughly 6 to 11 cycles. TCRdb reprocessed the 5' RACE reads via MiXCR and lists one record per CDR3 protein. The table has fewer than 800,000 distinct CDR3 sequences, approximately 29% seen once; the top ten hold 15%. Germline lookup yields CDR1 DFQATT and CDR2 SNEGSKA (reference sequence). V gave up 0 bases and J gave up 6 bases, with 9 bases separating them. The CDR3 is 13 amino acids. This sample is drawn from a study of blood T cells in healthy people across ages. Findings of the study overall: When one million T cells were used, diversity estimates were thought to be underestimates.

The TCR was taken from a woman aged 80 or over in good health. This sequence joins TRBV20-1 and TRBJ1-5, with D tentatively TRBD1 (6 bases). The sequenced material came from blood. CDR3 amino acids: CSARETGGQPQHF. CDR3 nucleotide sequence: TGCAGTGCTAGAGAGACAGGTGGTCAGCCCCAGCATTTT.